This T cell receptor beta chain was documented in a study of cytomegalovirus exposure and HLA in healthy donors. Trimming took 4 bases from V and 5 from J; bases not matched to a gene: 5. The CDR3 is made up of 13 amino acids. From germline, CDR1 is SGHDT and CDR2 YYEEEE. This clone was seen a handful of times. PCR was performed using 60 Vbeta and 13 Jbeta primers. Measured with immunoSEQ multiplex PCR; TCRdb has only the in-frame clones, and not every one. This sample has 150,000 to 200,000 clones, with 65% to 80% found just once. The TCR comes from a middle-aged woman in good health and CMV-seronegative. Material: PBMCs. The chain employs TRBV5-6 and TRBJ1-1; 7 bases match TRBD1. The CDR3 DNA sequence: TGTGCCAGCAGCGAGGGGGCTGGGACTGAAGCTTTCTTT. This codes for CASSEGAGTEAFF.